The 16 T cell receptor beta chains below come from one sample, sequenced in a study of blood T cells in healthy people across ages. Primers used in a second PCR of about 6 to 12 cycles were a sample-barcoded 5' primer and a J-beta primer mix. One entry per CDR3 protein, called by TCRdb with MiXCR from the 5' RACE reads. The sample contains about 670,000 distinct CDR3 sequences, about 50% of which appear only once. Sequenced: blood. Receptors originate from a woman older than 75 in good health.

As for this clonotype: A much larger clone differs by one base, so this may be a read error. V usage is TRBV3-1 and J usage is TRBJ2-5; weak D call: TRBD1 (5 bases). The DNA end is more similar to TRBJ2-7, so the J call may be wrong. CDR1 is LGHDT, CDR2 YNNKEL, per germline (reference sequence). The length of the CDR3 is 14 residues. CDR3 protein: CASSQGQFSYEQYF. The DNA of the CDR3 is TGTGCCAGCAGCCAAGGACAGTTCTCCTACGAGCAGTACTTC.

The sample holds one count of this clonotype. This chain connects TRBV20-1 to TRBJ2-5; 8 bases agree with TRBD2. V was pared by 7 bases and J by 11 bases, with 21 bases of the junction left unmatched. Germline CDR1 reads DFQATT; CDR2 reads SNEGSKA (reference sequence). This CDR3 has 15 residues. The CDR3 sequence: CSVKSQRGTDNEQYF. Here the CDR3 DNA reads TGCAGTGTAAAGTCCCAGCGGGGGACCGACAATGAGCAGTACTTC.

This clonotype was seen a handful of times. The chain uses TRBV20-1 and TRBJ2-5; D remains unclear. The J call could be wrong; TRBJ2-7 is a better fit for the DNA end. Germline loops: CDR1 DFQATT, CDR2 SNEGSKA (reference sequence). The CDR3 is 15 residues long. DNA of the CDR3: TGCAGTGCTAGCGACTTCGGACCGAAAGTCTACGAGCAGTACTTC. Protein: CSASDFGPKVYEQYF.

This clonotype was counted ten times or more. This chain uses TRBV12-3 or TRBV12-4 with TRBJ1-1, with unresolved D. The CDR3 has 11 residues. Trimming shortened V by 8 bases and J by 10 bases, and 14 bases separated the two germline ends. The CDR3 reads CASGTSSAAFF. The CDR3 nucleotides are TGTGCCAGCGGAACCTCAAGTGCAGCTTTCTTT.

The J gene is TRBJ2-2, the V gene TRBV29-1, with 8 bases identical to TRBD2. This CDR3 contains 13 residues. Trimming at V came to 7 bases and at J to 5 bases, leaving 6 bases not matched to a gene. CDR1 and CDR2 from the germline V gene are SQVTM and ANQGSEA. CDR3: CSAGGIATGELFF. The CDR3 DNA sequence: TGCAGCGCGGGGGGGATAGCAACCGGGGAGCTGTTTTTT.

This chain joins TRBV4-3 and TRBJ2-1; D perhaps matches TRBD1 (6 bases). Trimming took off 3 bases at V and 1 base at J, with 16 bases between the two ends. Germline V gene sequence: CDR1 LGHNA, CDR2 YSLEER. The CDR3 is 17 residues long. CDR3 amino acids: CASSHSIRGGSYNEQFF. CDR3 sequence (DNA): TGCGCCAGCAGCCATTCCATCAGGGGTGGGTCCTACAATGAGCAGTTCTTC.

A single count supports this clonotype. A much larger clone differs from this one at a single base, so this may be a read error. The V and J genes are TRBV4-2 and TRBJ1-6, with D hard to call. The germline V gene has CDR1 LGHNA and CDR2 YNFKEQ. This CDR3 is built from 15 residues. This CDR3 reads CASSREAANNSPLYF. The CDR3 DNA follows: TGTGCCAGCAGTAGGGAGGCAGCTAATAATTCACCCCTCTACTTT.

In regard to this clonotype: Given a much more abundant clone one base away, this may be a read error. V gene TRBV24-1 combines with J gene TRBJ2-1; D is possibly TRBD1 (5 bases). The CDR3 runs 16 residues. CDR1 is KGHDR, CDR2 SFDVKD, per germline. V was pared by 1 base and J by 5 bases, with 14 bases between. The CDR3 nucleotides are TGTGCCACCAGTGATTTAAGACAGTCCACTAACAATGAGCAGTTCTTC. This codes for CATSDLRQSTNNEQFF.

This clonotype has ten or more counts. The rearrangement uses TRBV7-2 and TRBJ2-7; D may match TRBD1 or TRBD2 (5 bases each). In germline, CDR1 is SGHTA, CDR2 FQGNSA. The CDR3 consists of 16 residues. V lost 3 bases and J 0 bases, leaving 15 bases between the germline ends. For the CDR3, the DNA is TGTGCCAGCAGCTTCCTACTAAGAGGGGTCTCCTACGAGCAGTACTTC. It specifies CASSFLLRGVSYEQYF.

Note on this clonotype: This could be a read error, since a much larger clone is one nucleotide away. The chain links TRBV6-6 to TRBJ2-1; no clear D. The CDR3 has 11 amino acids. Trimming took off 6 bases at V and 5 bases at J, with 5 bases between the two ends. Germline assignment: CDR1 MNHNY and CDR2 SVGAGI (reference sequence). CDR3 sequence: CASRANNEQFF. CDR3 DNA sequence: TGTGCCAGCAGGGCGAACAATGAGCAGTTCTTC.

This chain uses TRBV24-1 with TRBJ2-7; D possibly corresponds to TRBD2 (5 bases). With the DNA end fitting TRBJ2-4 better, the J assignment may be wrong. Germline V CDR1 and CDR2: KGHDR, SFDVKD. The CDR3 is made up of 14 amino acids. The CDR3 sequence is CAIRGLRDKNIQYF. CDR3 DNA: TGTGCCATTCGAGGGCTTAGGGACAAAAACATTCAGTACTTC.

The V and J genes are TRBV5-1 and TRBJ2-1, with 13 nucleotides matching TRBD2. The CDR3 contains 15 residues. V shed 4 bases, J shed 7 bases, and the junction held 5 bases outside the gene matches. Germline CDR1 is SGHRS and CDR2 is YFSETQ. In nucleotides, the CDR3 is TGCGCCAGCAGCCCACTAGCGGGGGGGCAGAATGAGCAGTTCTTC. Translation: CASSPLAGGQNEQFF.

In DNA form, the CDR3 reads TGTGCCAGCCGCAACGGGCTCGGGCAGTACTTC. This encodes CASRNGLGQYF. V and J are TRBV6-5 and TRBJ2-7; no reliable D call. The CDR3 has 11 amino acids. Trimming pared 8 bases from V and 9 bases from J, leaving 14 bases between. Germline lookup yields CDR1 MNHEY and CDR2 SVGAGI.

In regard to this clonotype: Given a much more abundant clone one base away, this may be a read error. The V call is TRBV7-9, the J call TRBJ1-5; D is ambiguous. V lost 5 bases, J lost 3 bases, and 17 bases lay in between. From germline, CDR1 is SEHNR and CDR2 FQNEAQ (reference sequence). This CDR3 is 16 amino acids long. CDR3 DNA sequence: TGTGCCAGCAGCCCGTTCACGGGAGTTATCAATCAGCCCCAGCATTTT. This codes for CASSPFTGVINQPQHF.

This clonotype appeared many times. The chain carries TRBV28 and TRBJ2-1, with 7 nucleotides matching TRBD1. The CDR3 totals 19 residues. Germline assignment: CDR1 MDHEN and CDR2 SYDVKM. J lost 2 bases, V lost 2 bases, and 15 bases had no gene match. The CDR3 nucleotides are TGTGCCAGCAGTTTAATCCCCCCCACCGGGACAGTGACCTACAATGAGCAGTTCTTC. The encoded protein is CASSLIPPTGTVTYNEQFF.

This clonotype was counted at least ten times. The CDR3 protein is CSVGGVGRSIQYF. The CDR3 DNA is TGCAGCGTTGGGGGGGTGGGTCGGAGCATTCAGTACTTC. The V gene is TRBV29-1, the J gene TRBJ2-4, with D perhaps TRBD2 (6 bases). Per germline, CDR1 SQVTM and CDR2 ANQGSEA. CDR3 length equals 13 residues. The germline V and J ends were trimmed by 4 bases and 9 bases, with 16 bases remaining between them.